The 25 T cell receptor beta chains given below trace back to one sample, sequenced in a study of OX40 agonist ivuxolimab in advanced cancers. Library preparation employed the immunoSEQ multiplex PCR assay. Imported from immuneACCESS, the table was reduced by TCRdb to in-frame sequences with V and J called. These copies leave out some clones; in studies compared against another copy, an unresolved V gene accounts for under half, and the cause of the remainder is not known. For this sample the table gives 70,000 or so clones, of which 70% to 90% were detected only once. The top ten constitute roughly a sixth of the sample. Sequencing used CD4+ or CD8+ T cells sorted from blood, obtained in a trial of the OX40 agonist ivuxolimab. All receptors derive from an adult with an advanced solid tumor such as melanoma, head and neck, liver or kidney cancer.

The CDR3: CASCERTSSYNEQFF. As DNA, the CDR3 is TGTGCCAGTTGCGAGCGGACGAGCTCCTACAATGAGCAGTTCTTC. This chain links TRBV19 with TRBJ2-1; weak D call: TRBD2 (5 bases). The V gene lost 8 bases and the J gene lost 0 bases, with 14 bases spanning the gap. Germline lookup yields CDR1 LNHDA and CDR2 SQIVND (reference sequence). The CDR3 covers 15 residues. The whole variable domain, filled in from reference TRBV19 and TRBJ2-1, reads DGGITQSPKYLFRKEGQNVTLSCEQNLNHDAMYWYRQDPGQGLRLIYYSQIVNDFQKGDIAEGYSVSREKKESFPLTVTSAQKNPTAFYLCASCERTSSYNEQFFGPGTRLTVL.

V and J are TRBV5-4 and TRBJ1-1; weak D call: TRBD1 (6 bases). The CDR3 sequence is 14 residues long. The V gene's germline CDR1 is SGHNT and CDR2 YYREEE (reference sequence). V was clipped by 4 bases and J by 3 bases, with 13 bases between them. CDR3 amino acids: CASSPGDIHTEAFF. CDR3 nucleotide sequence: TGTGCCAGCAGCCCGGGGGACATCCACACTGAAGCTTTCTTT.

This clone occurred a few times. The rearrangement links TRBV6-1 to TRBJ1-2, with 7 bases fitting TRBD1. The CDR3 runs 12 residues. The ends lost 6 bases at V and 7 bases at J; junction bases unmatched: 5. Germline V gene data show CDR1 as MNHNS and CDR2 as SASEGT. CDR3 nucleotides: TGTGCCAGCAGAGGAGGGGGCGCTGGCTACACCTTC. Its protein product is CASRGGGAGYTF.

This sequence joins TRBV29-1 and TRBJ1-4; no clear D gene. Germline V gene lookup returns CDR1 SQVTM and CDR2 ANQGSEA. Trimming cost V 5 bases and J 8 bases, with 12 bases left between them. The CDR3 spans 12 residues. In DNA, the CDR3 is TGCAGCGTTCGTCGAGAAGGGGAAAAACTGTTTTTT. Residues: CSVRREGEKLFF.

The V gene is TRBV27, the J gene TRBJ2-6; no clear D. The CDR3 length is 13 residues. Germline CDR1 reads MNHEY; CDR2 reads SMNVEV (reference sequence). V was clipped by 10 bases and J by 0 bases, with 7 bases between them. The CDR3 sequence: CATLRSGANVLTF. In DNA, the CDR3 is TGTGCCACCCTCCGCTCTGGGGCCAACGTCCTGACTTTC.

This sequence joins TRBV5-1 and TRBJ2-5; no clear D gene. This CDR3 region has 14 residues. Between the trimmed V and J ends, which lost 0 bases and 2 bases, there was a span of 8 bases. Germline CDR1 SGHRS, CDR2 YFSETQ. The CDR3 region has the DNA TGCGCCAGCAGCTTGGAGGCTACTCAAGAGACCCAGTACTTC. Protein: CASSLEATQETQYF. The variable domain in full, completed from reference TRBV5-1 and TRBJ2-5, reads KAGVTQTPRYLIKTRGQQVTLSCSPISGHRSVSWYQQTPGQGLQFLFEYFSETQRNKGNFPGRFSGRQFSNSRSEMNVSTLELGDSALYLCASSLEATQETQYFGPGTRLLVL.

The J gene is TRBJ2-7, the V gene TRBV14; 8 bases agree with TRBD2. There are 15 residues in the CDR3. Germline trimming cut 4 bases from V and 4 bases from J; bases unmatched to any gene: 9. Germline CDR1 is SGHDN and CDR2 is FVKESK. Here the CDR3 DNA reads TGTGCCAGCAGCCGAGGACTAGCTACAACGTACGAGCAGTACTTC. It is translated as CASSRGLATTYEQYF.

The V call is TRBV29-1, the J call TRBJ2-3; D gene unclear. Germline values: CDR1 SQVTM, CDR2 ANQGSEA. The V gene lost 3 bases and the J gene lost 4 bases, with 8 bases spanning the gap. This CDR3 has 12 amino acids. DNA for the CDR3: TGCAGCGTTGATGAGAATTCAGATACGCAGTATTTT. Translating it yields CSVDENSDTQYF.

The chain uses TRBV5-5 and TRBJ2-1; D unresolved. Germline V CDR1 and CDR2: SGHKS, YYEKEE (reference sequence). The V end was cut by 3 bases, the J end by 10 bases, with 11 bases between. The CDR3 spans 12 residues. The CDR3 region has the DNA TGTGCCAGCAGCTCCAGCTACCAGGAGCAGTTCTTC. This codes for CASSSSYQEQFF.

This chain uses TRBV27 with TRBJ2-1; D is unclear. Germline lookup yields CDR1 MNHEY and CDR2 SMNVEV (reference sequence). V was trimmed by 4 bases and J by 4 bases, leaving 14 bases between them. The CDR3 runs 15 residues. Here the CDR3 reads CASSSRAKDYNEQFF. CDR3 nucleotides: TGTGCCAGCAGTTCTCGGGCGAAGGATTACAATGAGCAGTTCTTC.

The J gene is TRBJ2-7, the V gene TRBV7-9, with 9 positions matching TRBD1. Germline V CDR1 and CDR2: SEHNR, FQNEAQ (reference sequence). Unmatched junction bases numbered 10, after V lost 3 bases and J lost 13 bases. The CDR3 spans 13 residues. The CDR3 DNA is TGTGCCAGCAGCTTGGGGGGAACGGGACAGGGATACTTC. Amino acids: CASSLGGTGQGYF.

V and J are TRBV5-4 and TRBJ2-7; no firm D call. Germline V gene data show CDR1 as SGHNT and CDR2 as YYREEE (reference sequence). V lost 0 bases and J lost 6, with 10 bases in between. The CDR3 length is 13 residues. CDR3 residues: CASSLVGYGEQYF. Written as DNA, the CDR3 is TGTGCCAGCAGCTTGGTAGGGTACGGCGAGCAGTACTTC.

This clone was seen just once. The CDR3 protein is CATGTGSPGEQYF. The CDR3 DNA is TGTGCCACGGGGACAGGGTCCCCCGGCGAGCAGTACTTC. The chain carries TRBV28 and TRBJ2-7; 9 bases match TRBD1. CDR3 length: 13 amino acids. From germline, CDR1 is MDHEN and CDR2 SYDVKM. The V and J ends lost 10 bases and 6 bases, in that order; junction bases with no gene match: 10.

The rearrangement joins TRBV27 to TRBJ2-7, with 11 bases matching TRBD1. Germline trimming cut 2 bases from V and 3 bases from J; bases unmatched to any gene: 3. CDR1 and CDR2 (germline): MNHEY, SMNVEV (reference sequence). This CDR3 has 15 amino acids. CDR3 loop: CASSLVGTGGYEQYF. CDR3 nucleotides: TGTGCCAGCAGTTTAGTTGGGACAGGGGGCTACGAGCAGTACTTC.

This rearrangement joins TRBV5-4 to TRBJ1-2; the D gene is possibly TRBD1 (6 bases). Deletions cut 6 bases from V and 2 bases from J, with 17 bases between. CDR3 length: 15 amino acids. CDR1 and CDR2 (germline): SGHNT, YYREEE (reference sequence). CDR3 loop: CASNPLAGANYGYTF. The CDR3 nucleotides read TGTGCCAGCAACCCCTTGGCAGGGGCCAACTATGGCTACACCTTC.

V gene TRBV15 combines with J gene TRBJ2-5; the D is unclear. Trimming removed 3 bases from V and 4 bases from J, with 12 bases in between. This CDR3 is 14 amino acids long. The germline V gene encodes CDR1 LNHNV and CDR2 YYDKDF (reference sequence). The CDR3, as DNA: TGTGCCACCAGCAGCTCCTTAGGTGGAGAGACCCAGTACTTC. Residues: CATSSSLGGETQYF. The variable domain in full, completed from reference TRBV15 and TRBJ2-5, reads DAMVIQNPRYQVTQFGKPVTLSCSQTLNHNVMYWYQQKSSQAPKLLFHYYDKDFNNEADTPDNFQSRRPNTSFCFLDIRSPGLGDTAMYLCATSSSLGGETQYFGPGTRLLVL.

The CDR3 nucleotides are TGTGCCAGTAGCTCCACCGGGACAGTGGCCGTTACGCAGTATTTT. Encoded protein: CASSSTGTVAVTQYF. V gene TRBV19 combines with J gene TRBJ2-3; 7 bases align to TRBD1. Germline lookup yields CDR1 LNHDA and CDR2 SQIVND (reference sequence). Trimming took 6 bases from V and 8 from J; bases not matched to a gene: 14. The CDR3 extends over 15 amino acids.

Here the CDR3 reads CASSPSTGVGNQPQHF. CDR3 bases: TGTGCCAGCAGTCCCTCGACGGGGGTTGGCAATCAGCCCCAGCATTTT. The V gene is TRBV6-6, the J gene TRBJ1-5; tentatively, D is TRBD1 (5 bases). V shed 5 bases and J shed 2 bases, with 16 bases lying between them. The CDR3 contains 16 residues. Germline CDR1 MNHNY, CDR2 SVGAGI (reference sequence).

Notes on this clone: Sequence at one end of the junction differs from germline and may be a read error. The rearrangement uses TRBV7-7 and TRBJ1-1; D gene ambiguous. The CDR3 runs to 13 residues. Germline values: CDR1 SSHAT, CDR2 FNYEAQ (reference sequence). The CDR3 region has the DNA TGTGCTAGCAGCCGGGCGCAGAACACTGAAGCTTTCTTT. Translating it yields CASSRAQNTEAFF.

V and J are TRBV7-9 and TRBJ2-1; 9 bases agree with TRBD1. CDR1 is SEHNR and CDR2 is FQNEAQ in the germline V gene (reference sequence). The ends lost 4 bases at V and 5 bases at J; junction bases unmatched: 6. The CDR3 contains 15 residues. CDR3 nucleotide sequence: TGTGCCAGCAGCTCCCCGGGACAGGGAAACAATGAGCAGTTCTTC. Amino acids: CASSSPGQGNNEQFF.

The chain joins TRBV6-5 to TRBJ2-7, with D perhaps being TRBD1 or TRBD2 (5 bases each). Trimming took 5 bases from V and 7 from J, leaving 18 bases between them. The CDR3 totals 14 residues. CDR1 MNHEY and CDR2 SVGAGI come from the germline V gene. The CDR3 reads CASSEVAGAREQYF. The DNA of the CDR3 is TGTGCCAGCAGTGAAGTGGCCGGGGCGAGAGAGCAGTACTTC.

V and J are TRBV15 and TRBJ1-1; TRBD1 matches 7 bases. CDR1 and CDR2 from the germline V gene are LNHNV and YYDKDF (reference sequence). The CDR3 totals 14 residues. J was trimmed by 5 bases and V by 0 bases; bases with no gene match: 3. The CDR3: CATSRDPQGTEAFF. The CDR3 DNA reads as TGTGCCACCAGCAGAGATCCACAGGGGACTGAAGCTTTCTTT.

This clone appeared a few times. V gene TRBV11-2 combines with J gene TRBJ2-5; unclear D gene. The CDR3 runs 12 residues. V was cut by 8 bases and J by 5 bases, with 12 bases left in between. Germline loops: CDR1 SGHAT, CDR2 FQNNGV. Here the CDR3 DNA reads TGTGCCAGCTCGGCCTCTGACGAGACCCAGTACTTC. As protein: CASSASDETQYF.

V is TRBV2 and J is TRBJ2-7, with 14 bases lining up with TRBD2. This CDR3 has 18 residues. Germline-derived CDR1 and CDR2 are SNHLY and FYNNEI. Trimming removed 6 bases from V and 5 bases from J; junction bases left unmatched: 15. The CDR3 spells CASRPSWGLAGVSNEQYF. CDR3 nucleotides: TGTGCCAGCAGGCCCTCGTGGGGACTAGCGGGAGTGAGCAACGAGCAGTACTTC.

This clone appeared once. The chain uses TRBV5-1 and TRBJ2-3, with 7 bases identical to TRBD1. Germline V lookup: CDR1 SGHRS, CDR2 YFSETQ. J gave up 0 bases and V 4 bases, and 8 bases lay outside the gene matches. This CDR3 region has 16 residues. CDR3 sequence: CASSPPSGQSTDTQYF. The CDR3 coding sequence is TGCGCCAGCAGCCCACCGTCGGGACAGAGCACAGATACGCAGTATTTT.